Listed below are T cell receptor beta chains from one sample, sequenced in a study of OX40 agonist ivuxolimab in advanced cancers. Repertoires were generated with immunoSEQ multiplex PCR, while TCRdb's copy carries only in-frame clones and drops some. The sample has some 59,000 clones, approximately 86% seen once. The material sequenced was CD4+ or CD8+ T cells sorted from blood, taken in a trial of the OX40 agonist ivuxolimab. The origin of the receptors is an adult with an advanced solid tumor such as melanoma, head and neck, liver or kidney cancer. CDR3s leave out the opening cysteine and the closing phenylalanine or tryptophan. Rows may omit the clone size; those that give it use once, few, many or a size class.

J gene: TRBJ2-7
V gene: TRBV6-1
clone size: -
CDR3 protein: ASSSGGSYEQY

J gene: TRBJ2-2
V gene: TRBV5-4
clone size: -
CDR3 protein: ASTNLGAAANTGELF

J gene: TRBJ1-3
V gene: TRBV6-4
clone size: -
CDR3 protein: ASSYSGQGAGNTIY

J gene: TRBJ2-3
V gene: TRBV11-3
clone size: -
CDR3 protein: ASSQRAGESRDTQY

J gene: TRBJ1-2
V gene: TRBV20-1
clone size: -
CDR3 protein: SAPPTYGYT

J gene: TRBJ2-1
V gene: TRBV5-1
clone size: -
CDR3 protein: ASSLGGIASHEQF

J gene: TRBJ2-7
V gene: TRBV5-8
clone size: few
CDR3 protein: ASSLGGETYEQY

J gene: TRBJ1-6
V gene: TRBV7-6
clone size: -
CDR3 protein: ASSSQPVGSSPLH

J gene: TRBJ2-1
V gene: TRBV4-3
clone size: -
CDR3 protein: ASSLGQGSYNEQF

J gene: TRBJ1-6
V gene: TRBV25-1
clone size: -
CDR3 protein: ASSDPRVEGRPPLH

J gene: TRBJ1-1
V gene: TRBV5-8
clone size: -
CDR3 protein: ASSYHTEAF

J gene: TRBJ2-7
V gene: TRBV19
clone size: once
CDR3 protein: ASSMGTRTYEQY

J gene: TRBJ2-7
V gene: TRBV10-1
clone size: -
CDR3 protein: ASISPDRGRHWAGYEQY

J gene: TRBJ2-7
V gene: TRBV11-2
clone size: -
CDR3 protein: ASSLDRPPNEQY

J gene: TRBJ1-3
V gene: TRBV6-1
clone size: -
CDR3 protein: ASSEAGRLNSGNTIY

J gene: TRBJ1-1
V gene: TRBV5-5
clone size: -
CDR3 protein: ASSLFWRSGTEAF

J gene: TRBJ2-3
V gene: TRBV13
clone size: -
CDR3 protein: ASSWGGTDTQY

J gene: TRBJ2-7
V gene: TRBV7-9
clone size: few
CDR3 protein: ASSPTSYEQY

J gene: TRBJ2-2
V gene: TRBV19
clone size: -
CDR3 protein: ASNSWTGYTGELF

J gene: TRBJ2-1
V gene: TRBV6-1
clone size: -
CDR3 protein: ASSEQPPTSGSYNEQF

J gene: TRBJ1-5
V gene: TRBV6-6
clone size: -
CDR3 protein: ASSSGTGGRQPQH

J gene: TRBJ2-4
V gene: TRBV4-1
clone size: -
CDR3 protein: ASSQDAVMYIQY

J gene: TRBJ2-4
V gene: TRBV19
clone size: -
CDR3 protein: ASSPGQQIAKNIQY

J gene: TRBJ2-3
V gene: TRBV5-1
clone size: -
CDR3 protein: ASRTGLAREADTQY

J gene: TRBJ2-3
V gene: TRBV19
clone size: -
CDR3 protein: ASSAGTSGTHGTQY

J gene: TRBJ2-1
V gene: TRBV12-1
clone size: -
CDR3 protein: ASRSPLREDGHRNEQF

J gene: TRBJ1-2
V gene: TRBV10-2
clone size: -
CDR3 protein: ASSESDGYT

J gene: TRBJ2-4
V gene: TRBV11-3
clone size: -
CDR3 protein: ASSLGAGIQY

J gene: TRBJ2-1
V gene: TRBV19
clone size: -
CDR3 protein: ASSIQGTSGRELEQF

J gene: TRBJ2-3
V gene: TRBV7-2
clone size: -
CDR3 protein: ASSLNGRLITDTQY

J gene: TRBJ1-3
V gene: TRBV18
clone size: -
CDR3 protein: ASSPGVRSSGNTIY

J gene: TRBJ1-6
V gene: TRBV30
clone size: -
CDR3 protein: AWTPGTAFVSYNSPLH

J gene: TRBJ1-1
V gene: TRBV6-5
clone size: -
CDR3 protein: ASSEGTVNTEAF

J gene: TRBJ2-1
V gene: TRBV18
clone size: few
CDR3 protein: ASSRVGDRELNEQF

J gene: TRBJ1-1
V gene: TRBV4-2
clone size: -
CDR3 protein: ASSLEGELTEAF

J gene: TRBJ1-1
V gene: TRBV6-5
clone size: -
CDR3 protein: ASISRGRANTEAF

J gene: TRBJ2-7
V gene: TRBV5-4
clone size: -
CDR3 protein: ASSEGLGRTYEQY

J gene: TRBJ1-2
V gene: TRBV27
clone size: -
CDR3 protein: ASSDRGRDGYT

J gene: TRBJ2-3
V gene: TRBV7-6
clone size: -
CDR3 protein: ASSLAGGQIVADTQY

J gene: TRBJ2-3
V gene: TRBV2
clone size: -
CDR3 protein: ASSESQGPTDTQY

J gene: TRBJ1-2
V gene: TRBV27
clone size: -
CDR3 protein: ASSPRQGPYGYT

J gene: TRBJ1-2
V gene: TRBV6-6
clone size: -
CDR3 protein: ASSNRGTGGFYGYT

J gene: TRBJ2-7
V gene: TRBV6-5
clone size: -
CDR3 protein: ASGYRSTSYEQY

J gene: TRBJ1-4
V gene: TRBV9
clone size: -
CDR3 protein: ASSAGTDNEKLF

J gene: TRBJ2-1
V gene: TRBV2
clone size: -
CDR3 protein: ASSLTSGGSYEQF

J gene: TRBJ2-7
V gene: TRBV27
clone size: -
CDR3 protein: ASSYNFRRNEQY

J gene: TRBJ2-5
V gene: TRBV5-6
clone size: -
CDR3 protein: ASSQLEVNQETQY

J gene: TRBJ1-3
V gene: TRBV15
clone size: -
CDR3 protein: ATSSFSSGNTIY

J gene: TRBJ1-5
V gene: TRBV5-6
clone size: -
CDR3 protein: ASSLDANQPQH

J gene: TRBJ2-3
V gene: TRBV29-1
clone size: -
CDR3 protein: SVQGSGADTQY